This T cell receptor beta chain is drawn from a study of blood T cells in healthy people across ages. Of note for this clonotype: Its cognate antigen is unknown. Compared with germline, one end of the junction differs, possibly owing to a read error.

The germline CDR1 and CDR2 sequences are MDHEN and SYDVKM. The CDR3 has 14 amino acids. Points from the study as a whole: Naive T cell percentage and TCR beta diversity correlated strongly.

Through a sample-barcoded 5' primer and a J-beta primer mix, a second PCR was run for roughly 6 to 12 cycles. TCRdb analysed the 5' RACE reads with MiXCR anew, one entry per CDR3 protein. The repertoire holds 450,000 to 650,000 distinct CDR3 sequences, with around 24% as singletons. Separately, the same data were catalogued under a study of T cells of mothers and their children. This second report adds: With unrelated pairs as the comparison, related mother-child pairs had a slightly higher overlap that was not significant.

The sequenced sample consisted of blood. The V and J genes are TRBV28 and TRBJ2-4; D remains ambiguous. This sequence was found in a boy aged 10-17 years in good health. The CDR3 DNA is TGTGCCAGTAGTTTAGCCCCCGTCCCAAACATTCAGTACTTC. Translation: CASSLAPVPNIQYF.